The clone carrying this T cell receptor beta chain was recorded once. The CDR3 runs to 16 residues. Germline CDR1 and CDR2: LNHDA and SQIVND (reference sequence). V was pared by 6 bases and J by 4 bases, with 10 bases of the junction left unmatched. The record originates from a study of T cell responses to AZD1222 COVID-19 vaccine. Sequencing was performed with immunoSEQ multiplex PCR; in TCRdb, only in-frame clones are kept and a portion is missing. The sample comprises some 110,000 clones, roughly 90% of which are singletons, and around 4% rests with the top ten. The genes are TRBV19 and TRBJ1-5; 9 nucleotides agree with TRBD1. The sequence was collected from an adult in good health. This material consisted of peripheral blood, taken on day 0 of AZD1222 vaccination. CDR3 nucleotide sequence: TGTGCCAGTAGGACTCCGGGACAGGGACGTAATCAGCCCCAGCATTTT. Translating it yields CASRTPGQGRNQPQHF.